The rows below give T cell receptor beta chains drawn from one sample of a study of cytomegalovirus exposure and HLA in healthy donors. Assay: immunoSEQ multiplex PCR; the TCRdb copy retains only in-frame clones and omits some. The sample lists approximately 90,000 clones, roughly 96% occurring once. The material sequenced was PBMCs. The receptors originated from a young man in good health and CMV-seronegative. Each CDR3 is given with its conserved first and last residue.

j_gene,v_gene,CDR3aa
TRBJ2-1,TRBV15,CATSRDSGSYNEQFF
TRBJ2-6,TRBV15,CATSEGGAGANVLTF
TRBJ2-5,TRBV4-3,CASSQVAGQGAETQYF
TRBJ2-3,TRBV19,CASTRRDRDTDTQYF
TRBJ2-1,TRBV19,CASSPRTSGAYNEQFF
TRBJ1-4,TRBV10-3,CAISPRQLATNEKLFF
TRBJ2-1,TRBV28,CASSAEIDSLPYNEQFF
TRBJ2-3,TRBV27,CASSLTGSMGTDTQYF
TRBJ1-2,TRBV6-5,CASSPGFNYGYTF
TRBJ1-4,TRBV6-1,CASSRGEKLFF